This note documents a single T cell receptor (beta chain) sequence. Its antigen is unidentified. The record originates from a study of Ad26.COV2.S vaccination and SARS-CoV-2 variants. Profiled with immunoSEQ multiplex PCR; TCRdb holds only in-frame clones, not every one. There are hundreds of thousands of clones in the sample; roughly 90% occur only once, and roughly 1.5% lies in the top ten. Overall study findings and caveats: Spike-specific TCR breadth ran higher among vaccine recipients than placebo recipients. The study found similar non-spike TCR breadth in vaccine and placebo recipients.

Treatment specified: 15 to 20 received Ad26.COV2.S at low or high dose, single or two shots; roughly 5 received placebo; per-sample allocation not given. Collection of samples fell on day 63 after the first vaccine or placebo injection. Immunization relied on an Ad26 vector, which expressed Wuhan-strain SARS-CoV-2 spike. Trimming took off 4 bases at V and 3 bases at J, with 13 bases between the two ends. Germline CDR1 and CDR2: SGHDT and YYEEEE. There are 14 residues in the CDR3. The V gene is TRBV5-6, the J gene TRBJ2-5, with D possibly TRBD1 on 5 matching bases. The source material was peripheral blood, sampled in a trial of Ad26.COV2.S vaccine versus placebo. This sequence was found in a person aged 18-60 years who received the Ad26.COV2.S COVID-19 vaccine or a placebo. CDR3 loop: CASSMADRKETQYF. The CDR3 nucleotides are TGTGCCAGCAGCATGGCCGACAGAAAAGAGACCCAGTACTTC.